Included here is one TCR beta chain sequence, with context. In its sample, this clonotype was seen a few times. Its antigen specificity is not known. No qualities accompany the bases; no much larger clone lies one base away. Unsorted PBMC libraries were generated from 2 million PBMCs stored in RNAlater at -80 °C until RNA extraction. Multiple sclerosis patients were enrolled in a US clinical protocol under which disease progression was evaluated by magnetic resonance imaging. PBMCs were separated from peripheral blood using Ficoll-Hypaque density gradient centrifugation and then cryopreserved in liquid nitrogen. The V end loses 0 bases and the J end loses 11 bases, and a stretch of 9 bases separates them. The germline V gene encodes CDR1 SGDLS and CDR2 YYNGEE. Its CDR3 holds 13 amino acids, cysteine through phenylalanine. Just the 39-base CDR3 DNA is kept, in frame starting at base 1. cDNA was synthesized by template-switch 5'RACE using a primer carrying a 10-nucleotide random unique molecular identifier by which each TCR transcript was tagged. Every sequencing run covered 15-18 subjects and yielded more than 160 million TCR-beta sequences. The RNeasy kit was used to extract total RNA. Using the KAPA Real-time Library Amplification kit, TCR-beta VDJ regions were amplified with primers for the TCR constant region and the 5'RACE anchor. Sample indexes and Illumina adaptors were added in a first PCR, and a second PCR then increased library yield. After purification with Ampure beads, the TCR product of roughly 650 bp was size-selected on a 2% E-gel SizeSelection system. Before pooling, library quality was checked on a Bioanalyzer, concentration was measured with Qubit, and libraries were quantified with the Kapa Library Quantification kit. Paired-end 2 x 150 bp sequencing of the libraries was performed on an Illumina HiSeq 2500. To increase sequence diversity, roughly 24-32% phiX was spiked into each library pool. As for the original processing: Quality-filtered reads were processed with the UMI-based MiGEC pipeline, and over 75% of raw TCR sequences were removed by the MiGEC pipeline during error correction. IMGT germline references were used for aligning VDJ genes, and each clonotype was defined as a unique CDR3 amino acid sequence together with its V-J genes. Clonal expansion, Shannon diversity, and CDR3 relatedness (CalcPairwiseDistances, ClusterSamples) were evaluated with VDJtools, and phylogenetic trees were built with CLCbio workbench. Expanded clones were defined as having at least 8 unique UMIs, based on coefficient-of-variation modelling across technical triplicates. TCRdb reprocessing: public reads trimmed at Q25 with fastp, clones called with MiXCR, in-frame beta chains kept. Here each entry gathers all rows of one CDR3 protein and keeps the most common genes and DNA. TCRdb, not the original authors, processed these V and J calls. For this sample the table gives roughly 70,000 distinct CDR3 sequences, of which 5.2% were detected only once. The top ten constitute around 2.8% of the sample.

The data stem from a study of neurological immune-mediated disorders (dated by TCRdb to the late 2010s). Notes on the research overall: Of the 35 or so multiple sclerosis patients, around 30 had relapsing-remitting MS and 3 had secondary progressive MS. The approximately 100 TCR-beta libraries included longitudinal samples, technical triplicates and paired sorted CD4+ and CD8+ T-cell subsets alongside PBMC samples. Of the 68 subjects in the cohort, about 14 were HAM/TSP patients, about 34 were multiple sclerosis patients, and approximately 20 were healthy controls. Peripheral blood TCR-beta repertoires from HTLV-I-associated myelopathy (HAM/TSP) patients, multiple sclerosis patients and healthy controls were compared by UMI-based sequencing.

What the work shows at the level of the full study, not this receptor alone: The highest TCR clonal expansion was observed in HAM/TSP patients, whereas the lowest was observed in MS patients, even when compared with healthy controls. No clinical or MRI features were associated with the MS cluster, and the authors said that larger cohorts are needed. No identical CDR3 amino acid sequences were found to be shared among expanded clones across subjects, suggesting that TCR-beta repertoires were private in all groups. In phylogenetic analysis, the repertoires of 18 of 34 MS patients grouped into a cluster of related CDR3 sequences, which suggests a possible signature at the repertoire level.

The sample was PBMCs. The chain is made from TRBV9 and TRBJ1-6, with the D gene too uncertain to name. The clonotype was recovered from a woman in her 30s with multiple sclerosis. The CDR3 loop reads CASSVEGSPPLHF. The base sequence is TGTGCCAGCAGCGTAGAGGGCAGTCCACCCCTCCACTTT.